The 24 T cell receptor beta chains in this list originate from one sample, sequenced in a study of OX40 agonist ivuxolimab in advanced cancers. The assay was immunoSEQ multiplex PCR, and TCRdb's table has in-frame clones only and misses some. The top ten hold around 0.31% of the sample, which has 85,000 to 130,000 clones, about nine tenths seen once. Specimen: CD4+ or CD8+ T cells sorted from blood, collected in a trial of the OX40 agonist ivuxolimab. These receptors were obtained from an adult with an advanced solid tumor such as melanoma, head and neck, liver or kidney cancer.

This chain joins TRBV19 and TRBJ2-7; D call uncertain. CDR1 LNHDA and CDR2 SQIVND come from the germline V gene (reference sequence). V dropped 7 bases and J dropped 0 bases, with 13 bases sitting between them. This CDR3 contains 14 residues. The CDR3 reads CASTRDLSSYEQYF. Written as DNA, the CDR3 is TGTGCCAGTACTCGCGACTTAAGCTCCTACGAGCAGTACTTC.

CDR3 DNA: TGCAGCGTTGGAAGGTTGACTGAAGCTTTCTTT. Its protein is CSVGRLTEAFF. This chain links TRBV29-1 with TRBJ1-1; D not certain. V was cut by 4 bases and J by 5 bases, with 8 bases left in between. Germline CDR1 is SQVTM and CDR2 is ANQGSEA. This CDR3 has 11 residues.

The V gene is TRBV2, the J gene TRBJ2-4; D is possibly TRBD1 or TRBD2 (5 bases each). Trimming took 4 bases from V and 6 from J, leaving 7 bases between them. This CDR3 is 12 amino acids long. Germline-derived CDR1 and CDR2 are SNHLY and FYNNEI. The CDR3 spells CASSGDRNIQYF. The CDR3 DNA sequence: TGTGCCAGCAGTGGGGACCGAAACATTCAGTACTTC.

This clone showed up just once. The chain couples TRBV9 to TRBJ2-2; the D call may be TRBD1 or TRBD2 (5 bases each). Germline V lookup: CDR1 SGDLS, CDR2 YYNGEE. CDR3 length: 16 amino acids. Trimming left V 4 bases short and J 0 bases short, with 13 bases between. CDR3 bases: TGTGCCAGCAGCTTTACCGGGACGTCGAACACCGGGGAGCTGTTTTTT. Translated: CASSFTGTSNTGELFF. The full variable domain, completed using reference TRBV9 and TRBJ2-2, is DSGVTQTPKHLITATGQRVTLRCSPRSGDLSVYWYQQSLDQGLQFLIQYYNGEERAKGNILERFSAQQFPDLHSELNLSSLELGDSALYFCASSFTGTSNTGELFFGEGSRLTVL.

The chain employs TRBV6-1 and TRBJ1-5; D is uncertain. Germline V gene data show CDR1 as MNHNS and CDR2 as SASEGT. The CDR3 contains 13 residues. Trimming removed 5 bases from V and 7 bases from J, with 12 bases in between. This CDR3 reads CASSLWSGQPQHF. In DNA, the CDR3 is TGTGCCAGCAGTCTTTGGTCGGGACAGCCCCAGCATTTT.

In this sample, this clone turned up once. CDR3 DNA: TGTGCCAGCAGCCCCGCCGGGACTAGCGGGAGGGCCAAAGAGACCCAGTACTTC. Amino acid sequence: CASSPAGTSGRAKETQYF. The chain recombines TRBV7-2 with TRBJ2-5, with 16 bases fitting TRBD2. In germline, CDR1 is SGHTA, CDR2 FQGNSA. V lost 5 bases and J lost 3; bases outside the gene matches: 9. The CDR3 totals 18 residues.

The chain recombines TRBV11-2 with TRBJ1-1; 7 bases match TRBD1. The J segment lost 0 bases and the V segment lost 4 bases, leaving 11 bases of the junction unmatched. This CDR3 is 17 amino acids long. Per the germline V gene, CDR1 is SGHAT and CDR2 is FQNNGV. The CDR3 spells CASSSGDSTKMNTEAFF. The CDR3 DNA reads as TGTGCCAGCAGCTCCGGGGACAGCACAAAAATGAACACTGAAGCTTTCTTT. The entire variable domain, with the rest obtained from reference TRBV11-2 and TRBJ1-1, is as follows: EAGVAQSPRYKIIEKRQSVAFWCNPISGHATLYWYQQILGQGPKLLIQFQNNGVVDDSQLPKDRFSAERLKGVDSTLKIQPAKLEDSAVYLCASSSGDSTKMNTEAFFGQGTRLTVV.

The chain's CDR3 is CASRDRVGETQYF. The DNA of the CDR3 is TGTGCCAGCAGGGACAGGGTGGGGGAGACCCAGTACTTC. The chain couples TRBV7-9 to TRBJ2-5; 8 nucleotides align to TRBD1. Germline trimming cut 6 bases from V and 5 bases from J; bases unmatched to any gene: 5. Germline CDR1 and CDR2: SEHNR and FQNEAQ (reference sequence). CDR3 size: 13 residues.

This clone was counted ten times or more. The V call is TRBV11-2, the J call TRBJ1-1, with D unclear. Trimming cost V 0 bases and J 1 base, with 6 bases left between them. The CDR3 has 14 amino acids. Germline CDR1 SGHAT, CDR2 FQNNGV. This CDR3 is CASSLEGKNTEAFF. The CDR3 DNA follows: TGTGCCAGCAGCTTAGAAGGGAAGAACACTGAAGCTTTCTTT.

The chain uses TRBV7-2 and TRBJ1-4, with TRBD1 matching 9 bases. Germline-derived CDR1 and CDR2 are SGHTA and FQGNSA. The CDR3 is 14 amino acids. J gave up 4 bases and V 5 bases, and 2 bases lay outside the gene matches. For the CDR3, the DNA is TGTGCCAGCAGCACGACAGGGGGTAATGAAAAACTGTTTTTT. Translated, it gives CASSTTGGNEKLFF.

This clone was recorded once. The DNA for the CDR3 is TGTGCCAGCAGCACTAGACTCAGCTCCTACAATGAGCAGTTCTTC. Translated, it gives CASSTRLSSYNEQFF. The V call is TRBV11-2, the J call TRBJ2-1, with D perhaps TRBD2 (5 bases). CDR3 length equals 15 residues. Trimming stripped 5 bases from V and 0 bases from J, with 11 bases between. Germline V gene data show CDR1 as SGHAT and CDR2 as FQNNGV.

The table lists this clone with a few counts. V is TRBV25-1 and J is TRBJ1-1, with D possibly being TRBD1 (5 bases). CDR1 and CDR2 (germline): MGHDK, SYGVNS. Trimming stripped 8 bases from V and 0 bases from J, with 22 bases between. This CDR3 contains 17 residues. In nucleotides, the CDR3 is TGTGCCAGCGCTCCGCTCGAGGGGAGGGGAATGAACACTGAAGCTTTCTTT. Protein sequence: CASAPLEGRGMNTEAFF.

The chain links TRBV7-2 to TRBJ1-1, with a weak D call TRBD1 (6 bases). V lost 4 bases to trimming and J lost 0 bases, with 9 bases between them. The germline V gene encodes CDR1 SGHTA and CDR2 FQGNSA. This CDR3 has 14 residues. CDR3 residues: CASSSQGLNTEAFF. DNA for the CDR3: TGTGCCAGCAGCTCACAGGGTCTGAACACTGAAGCTTTCTTT.

The chain has TRBV10-2 and TRBJ1-1, with 9 nucleotides matching TRBD1. Germline assignment: CDR1 WSHSY and CDR2 SAAADI. V lost 4 bases to trimming and J lost 5 bases; unmatched junction nucleotides: 2. The CDR3 is 13 residues long. CDR3 in DNA: TGCGCCAGCAGTGTGACAGGGGGTACTGAAGCTTTCTTT. As protein: CASSVTGGTEAFF.

CDR3 bases: TGTGCCAGCAGTTCGGGACCTCGGTACACCATATATTTT. Translated: CASSSGPRYTIYF. The V and J genes are TRBV6-5 and TRBJ1-3; weak D call: TRBD1 (5 bases). The CDR3 runs to 13 residues. V was clipped by 4 bases and J by 8 bases, with 12 bases between them. Germline CDR1 and CDR2: MNHEY and SVGAGI.

J is TRBJ2-3 and V is TRBV5-1; 10 positions match TRBD2. The CDR3 is made up of 15 amino acids. V was clipped by 6 bases and J by 5 bases; unmatched bases: 9. Looked up from germline, CDR1 is SGHRS and CDR2 is YFSETQ. The DNA for the CDR3 is TGCGCCAGCACCTACCTAGCGGGAGAGGGAGATACGCAGTATTTT. As protein: CASTYLAGEGDTQYF.

The chain combines TRBV29-1 with TRBJ2-3; TRBD2 might be the D (5 bases). The CDR3 loop spans 11 amino acids. Germline values: CDR1 SQVTM, CDR2 ANQGSEA. Trimming took off 7 bases at V and 4 bases at J, with 9 bases between the two ends. In DNA form, the CDR3 reads TGCAGCGCAGAGGGTGCAGATACGCAGTATTTT. As protein: CSAEGADTQYF.

The chain employs TRBV4-2 and TRBJ1-3; D gene unclear. Deletions cut 0 bases from V and 0 bases from J, with 6 bases between. The germline V gene has CDR1 LGHNA and CDR2 YNFKEQ. The length of the CDR3 is 15 residues. The CDR3 spells CASSQDQDSGNTIYF. CDR3 in DNA: TGTGCCAGCAGCCAAGATCAGGACTCTGGAAACACCATATATTTT.

V is TRBV28 and J is TRBJ1-4, with 10 nucleotides matching TRBD1. The CDR3 contains 15 residues. Germline V lookup: CDR1 MDHEN, CDR2 SYDVKM. V was pared by 6 bases and J by 3 bases, with 4 bases of the junction left unmatched. The CDR3 nucleotides are TGTGCCAGCAGACCCGGACAGGGGGCTAATGAAAAACTGTTTTTT. Residues: CASRPGQGANEKLFF. Full variable domain (rest looked up from reference TRBV28 and TRBJ1-4): DVKVTQSSRYLVKRTGEKVFLECVQDMDHENMFWYRQDPGLGLRLIYFSYDVKMKEKGDIPEGYSVSREKKERFSLILESASTNQTSMYLCASRPGQGANEKLFFGSGTQLSVL.

CDR3 sequence: CASSAGTTGELFF. The CDR3 nucleotides are TGTGCCAGCAGCGCGGGGACCACCGGGGAGCTGTTTTTT. V is TRBV7-9 and J is TRBJ2-2; D is perhaps TRBD2 (6 bases). The length of the CDR3 is 13 residues. Germline V gene lookup returns CDR1 SEHNR and CDR2 FQNEAQ (reference sequence). The V end lost 5 bases, the J end lost 4 bases, and 8 bases lay between the germline ends.

The V and J genes are TRBV4-1 and TRBJ2-1; 8 bases match TRBD1. CDR3 length equals 16 residues. Trimming at V came to 2 bases and at J to 4 bases, leaving 7 bases not matched to a gene. The V gene's germline CDR1 is MGHRA and CDR2 YSYEKL. CDR3 sequence reads: CASSQPQGVRYNEQFF. In nucleotides, the CDR3 is TGCGCCAGCAGCCAACCACAGGGGGTCCGGTACAATGAGCAGTTCTTC.

The rearrangement joins TRBV4-3 to TRBJ2-3, with D perhaps matching TRBD2 (7 bases). Germline lookup yields CDR1 LGHNA and CDR2 YSLEER. There are 17 residues in the CDR3. V shed 0 bases and J shed 0 bases, with 13 bases lying between them. The chain's CDR3 is CASSQDRGGGSTDTQYF. Written as DNA, the CDR3 is TGCGCCAGCAGCCAAGATCGAGGGGGGGGTAGCACAGATACGCAGTATTTT.

V and J are TRBV19 and TRBJ1-5; 9 bases are a match to TRBD1. J gave up 6 bases and V 5 bases, and 14 bases lay outside the gene matches. This CDR3 is built from 17 residues. Per the germline V gene, CDR1 is LNHDA and CDR2 is SQIVND (reference sequence). In nucleotides, the CDR3 is TGTGCCAGTAGTCCCTCCGGGGACAGGGCATGGGGTCAGCCCCAGCATTTT. Its translation: CASSPSGDRAWGQPQHF.

This chain links TRBV27 with TRBJ2-7; no firm D call. The V end lost 2 bases, the J end lost 2 bases, and 7 bases lay between the germline ends. Germline V gene lookup returns CDR1 MNHEY and CDR2 SMNVEV (reference sequence). The CDR3 is 13 residues long. Here the CDR3 reads CASSLKQTYEQYF. The CDR3 DNA reads TGTGCCAGCAGTTTAAAACAGACCTACGAGCAGTACTTC.